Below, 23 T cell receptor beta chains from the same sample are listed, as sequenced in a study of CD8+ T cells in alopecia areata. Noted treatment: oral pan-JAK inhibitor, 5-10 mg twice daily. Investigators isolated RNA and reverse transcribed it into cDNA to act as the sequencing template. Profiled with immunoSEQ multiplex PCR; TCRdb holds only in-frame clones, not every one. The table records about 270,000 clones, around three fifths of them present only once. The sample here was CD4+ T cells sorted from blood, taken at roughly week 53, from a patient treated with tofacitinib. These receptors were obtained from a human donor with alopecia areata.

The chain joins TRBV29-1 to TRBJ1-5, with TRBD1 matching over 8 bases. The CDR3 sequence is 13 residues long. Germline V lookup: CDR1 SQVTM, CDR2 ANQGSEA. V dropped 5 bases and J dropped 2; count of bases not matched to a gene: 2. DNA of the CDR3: TGCAGCGTTCTGACAGGGGGCAATCAGCCCCAGCATTTT. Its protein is CSVLTGGNQPQHF.

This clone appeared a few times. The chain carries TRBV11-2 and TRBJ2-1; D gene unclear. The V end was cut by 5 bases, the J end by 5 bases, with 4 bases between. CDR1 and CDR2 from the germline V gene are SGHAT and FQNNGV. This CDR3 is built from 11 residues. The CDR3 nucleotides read TGTGCCAGCAGCACTCACAATGAGCAGTTCTTC. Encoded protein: CASSTHNEQFF.

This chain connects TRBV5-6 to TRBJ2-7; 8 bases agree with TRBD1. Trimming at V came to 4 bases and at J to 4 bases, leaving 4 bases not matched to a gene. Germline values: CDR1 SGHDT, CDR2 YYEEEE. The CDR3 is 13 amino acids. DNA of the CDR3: TGTGCCAGCAGCCTGCAGGGGGCTTACGAGCAGTACTTC. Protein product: CASSLQGAYEQYF. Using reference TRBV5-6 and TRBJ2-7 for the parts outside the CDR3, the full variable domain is DAGVTQSPTHLIKTRGQQVTLRCSPKSGHDTVSWYQQALGQGPQFIFQYYEEEERQRGNFPDRFSGHQFPNYSSELNVNALLLGDSALYLCASSLQGAYEQYFGPGTRLTVT.

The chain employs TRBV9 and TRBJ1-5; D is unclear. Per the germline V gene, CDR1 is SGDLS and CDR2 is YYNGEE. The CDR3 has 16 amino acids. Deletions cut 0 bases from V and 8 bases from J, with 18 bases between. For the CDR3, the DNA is TGTGCCAGCAGCGTAGGTGGCGGAGGGAACGGGGAGCCCCAGCATTTT. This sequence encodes CASSVGGGGNGEPQHF.

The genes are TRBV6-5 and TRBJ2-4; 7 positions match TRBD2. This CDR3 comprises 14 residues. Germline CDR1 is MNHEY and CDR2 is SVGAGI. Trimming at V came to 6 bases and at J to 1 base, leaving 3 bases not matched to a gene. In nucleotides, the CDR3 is TGTGCCAGCAGAGACGGGGGGGCCAAAAACATTCAGTACTTC. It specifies CASRDGGAKNIQYF.

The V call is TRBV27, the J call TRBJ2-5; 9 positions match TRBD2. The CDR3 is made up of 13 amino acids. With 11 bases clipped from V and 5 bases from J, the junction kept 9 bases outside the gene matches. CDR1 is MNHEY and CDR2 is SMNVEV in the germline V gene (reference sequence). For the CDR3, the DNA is TGTGCCTCAAGCCTAGCGGGGTTGGAGACCCAGTACTTC. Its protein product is CASSLAGLETQYF.

CDR3 residues: CSVVQQGAFPDTQYF. The CDR3 DNA is TGCAGCGTTGTCCAACAGGGGGCGTTCCCAGATACGCAGTATTTT. The V gene is TRBV29-1, the J gene TRBJ2-3, with 9 bases fitting TRBD1. Per the germline V gene, CDR1 is SQVTM and CDR2 is ANQGSEA. The CDR3 consists of 15 residues. The junction had 9 bases not matched to a gene; V was cut back by 4 bases and J by 4 bases.

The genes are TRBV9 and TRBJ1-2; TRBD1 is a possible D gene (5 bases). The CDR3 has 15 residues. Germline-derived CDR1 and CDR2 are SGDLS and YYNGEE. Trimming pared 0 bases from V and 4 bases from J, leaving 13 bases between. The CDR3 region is CASSVGGRQRYGYTF. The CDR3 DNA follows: TGTGCCAGCAGCGTAGGAGGGCGACAGCGCTATGGCTACACCTTC. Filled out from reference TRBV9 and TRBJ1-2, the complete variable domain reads DSGVTQTPKHLITATGQRVTLRCSPRSGDLSVYWYQQSLDQGLQFLIQYYNGEERAKGNILERFSAQQFPDLHSELNLSSLELGDSALYFCASSVGGRQRYGYTFGSGTRLTVV.

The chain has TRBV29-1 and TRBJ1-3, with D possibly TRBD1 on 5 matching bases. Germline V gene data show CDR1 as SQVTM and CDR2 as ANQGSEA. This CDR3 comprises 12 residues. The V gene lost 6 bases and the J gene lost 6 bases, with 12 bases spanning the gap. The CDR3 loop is CSVSQGKNTIYF. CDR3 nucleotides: TGCAGCGTGAGCCAGGGAAAAAACACCATATATTTT. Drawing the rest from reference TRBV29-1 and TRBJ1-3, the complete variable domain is SAVISQKPSRDICQRGTSLTIQCQVDSQVTMMFWYRQQPGQSLTLIATANQGSEATYESGFVIDKFPISRPNLTFSTLTVSNMSPEDSSIYLCSVSQGKNTIYFGEGSWLTVV.

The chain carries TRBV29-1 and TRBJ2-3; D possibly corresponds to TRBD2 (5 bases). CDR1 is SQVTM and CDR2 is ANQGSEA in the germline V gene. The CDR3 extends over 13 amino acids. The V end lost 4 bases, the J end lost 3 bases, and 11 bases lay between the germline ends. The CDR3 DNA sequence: TGCAGCGTTGTAGGAAGGACTACAGATACGCAGTATTTT. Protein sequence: CSVVGRTTDTQYF.

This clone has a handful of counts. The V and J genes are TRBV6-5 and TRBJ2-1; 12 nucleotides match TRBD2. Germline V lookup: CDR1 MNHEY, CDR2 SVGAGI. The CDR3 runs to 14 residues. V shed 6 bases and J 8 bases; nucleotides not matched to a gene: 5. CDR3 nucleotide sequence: TGTGCCAGCAGCCGACTAGCGGGGGTATATGAGCAGTTCTTC. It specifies CASSRLAGVYEQFF.

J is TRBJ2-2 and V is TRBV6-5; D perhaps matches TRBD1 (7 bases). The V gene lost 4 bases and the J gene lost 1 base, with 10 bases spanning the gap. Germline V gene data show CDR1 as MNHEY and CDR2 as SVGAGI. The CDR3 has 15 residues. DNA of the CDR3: TGTGCCAGCAGTTGGCAGGGGGGGAACACCGGGGAGCTGTTTTTT. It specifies CASSWQGGNTGELFF.

CDR3 sequence reads: CAWSVRDRGRETQYF. CDR3 coding DNA: TGTGCCTGGAGTGTCCGAGACAGGGGGCGAGAGACCCAGTACTTC. The J gene is TRBJ2-5, the V gene TRBV30; 10 bases match TRBD1. Trimming at V came to 0 bases and at J to 4 bases, leaving 5 bases not matched to a gene. The CDR3 is 15 amino acids. The germline CDR1 and CDR2 sequences are GTSNPN and SVGIG (reference sequence). The whole variable domain, remainder taken from reference TRBV30 and TRBJ2-5, is SQTIHQWPATLVQPVGSPLSLECTVEGTSNPNLYWYRQAAGRGLQLLFYSVGIGQISSEVPQNLSASRPQDRQFILSSKKLLLSDSGFYLCAWSVRDRGRETQYFGPGTRLLVL.

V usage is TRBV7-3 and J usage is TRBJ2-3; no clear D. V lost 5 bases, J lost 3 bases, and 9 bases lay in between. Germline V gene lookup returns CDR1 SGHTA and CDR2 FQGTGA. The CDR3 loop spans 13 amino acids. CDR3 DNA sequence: TGTGCCAGCAGCCCCGGACGGACAGATACGCAGTATTTT. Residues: CASSPGRTDTQYF.

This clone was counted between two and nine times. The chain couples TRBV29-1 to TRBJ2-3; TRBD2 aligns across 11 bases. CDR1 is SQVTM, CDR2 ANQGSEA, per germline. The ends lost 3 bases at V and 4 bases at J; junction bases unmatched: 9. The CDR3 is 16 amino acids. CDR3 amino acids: CSVDPASGGMSDTQYF. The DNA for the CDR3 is TGCAGCGTTGATCCGGCTAGCGGGGGGATGTCAGATACGCAGTATTTT.

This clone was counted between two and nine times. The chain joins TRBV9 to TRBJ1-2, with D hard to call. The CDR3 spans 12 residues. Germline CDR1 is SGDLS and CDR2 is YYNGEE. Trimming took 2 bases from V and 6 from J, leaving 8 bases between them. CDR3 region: CASSVLRDGYTF. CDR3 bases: TGTGCCAGCAGCGTCCTAAGGGATGGCTACACCTTC.

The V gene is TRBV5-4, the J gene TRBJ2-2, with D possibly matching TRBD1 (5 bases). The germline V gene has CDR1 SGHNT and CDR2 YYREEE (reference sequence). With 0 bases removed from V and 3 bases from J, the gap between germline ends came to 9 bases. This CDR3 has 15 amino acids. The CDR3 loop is CASSLGLGDTGELFF. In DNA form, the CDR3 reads TGTGCCAGCAGCTTGGGTTTAGGGGACACCGGGGAGCTGTTTTTT.

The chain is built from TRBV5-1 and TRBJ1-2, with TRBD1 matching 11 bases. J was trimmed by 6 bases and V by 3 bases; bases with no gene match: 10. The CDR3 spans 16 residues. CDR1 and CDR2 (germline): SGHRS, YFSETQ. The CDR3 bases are TGCGCCAGCAGCTCGAGGACAGGGGGCGCTTTGGATGGCTACACCTTC. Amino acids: CASSSRTGGALDGYTF.

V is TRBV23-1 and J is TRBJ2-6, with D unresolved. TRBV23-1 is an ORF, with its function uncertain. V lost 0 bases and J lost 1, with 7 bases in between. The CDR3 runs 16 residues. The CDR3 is CASSQSKESGANVLTF. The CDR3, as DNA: TGCGCCAGCAGTCAATCGAAGGAATCTGGGGCCAACGTCCTGACTTTC.

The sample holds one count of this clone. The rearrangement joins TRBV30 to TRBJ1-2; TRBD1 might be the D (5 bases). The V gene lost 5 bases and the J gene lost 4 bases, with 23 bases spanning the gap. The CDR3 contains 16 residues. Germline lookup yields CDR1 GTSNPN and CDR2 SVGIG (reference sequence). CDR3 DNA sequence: TGTGCCTGGCAGGGAGGCGTTAAGGGAGGCGGCTATGGCTACACCTTC. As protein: CAWQGGVKGGGYGYTF.

The CDR3 region is CASSEWGRGRFQETQYF. DNA for the CDR3: TGTGCCAGCAGTGAATGGGGGCGGGGGAGATTCCAAGAGACCCAGTACTTC. The V call is TRBV25-1, the J call TRBJ2-5; weak D call: TRBD2 (7 bases). With 1 base removed from V and 1 base from J, the gap between germline ends came to 16 bases. The CDR3 loop spans 17 amino acids. Germline values: CDR1 MGHDK, CDR2 SYGVNS.

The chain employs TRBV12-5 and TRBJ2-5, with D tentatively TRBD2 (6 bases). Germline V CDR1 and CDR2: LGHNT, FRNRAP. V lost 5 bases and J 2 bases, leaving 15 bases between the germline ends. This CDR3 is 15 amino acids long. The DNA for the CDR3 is TGTGCTAGTGGTAAGCCGGGACTGATGCAAGAGACCCAGTACTTC. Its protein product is CASGKPGLMQETQYF.

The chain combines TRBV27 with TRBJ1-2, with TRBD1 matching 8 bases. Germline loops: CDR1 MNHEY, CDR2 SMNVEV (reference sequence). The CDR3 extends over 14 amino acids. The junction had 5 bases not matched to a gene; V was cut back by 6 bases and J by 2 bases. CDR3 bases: TGTGCCAGCAGAGGGACAGGCGAGAACTATGGCTACACCTTC. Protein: CASRGTGENYGYTF.